This paragraph covers one TCR beta chain sequence. Its antigen is currently unknown. The sample comes from a study of OX40 agonist ivuxolimab in advanced cancers. Study in general: Partial responses were observed in three patients, of whom one had hepatocellular carcinoma and two had cutaneous melanoma.

Sequencing was performed with immunoSEQ multiplex PCR; in TCRdb, only in-frame clones are kept and a portion is missing. The table shows tens of thousands of clones, with 80% to 90% occurring only once. CDR1 is MNHNS and CDR2 is SASEGT in the germline V gene. Germline trimming cut 1 base from V and 11 bases from J; bases unmatched to any gene: 4. This CDR3 has 12 amino acids. Autoimmune disease history or systemic immunosuppression led to patients being barred. The study, taken as a whole, reports: Clonal expansion was among the lowest in partial responders at 0.1-3.0 mg/kg, especially CD8+. Researchers report that CD8+ T cells had, on average, more expanded clones than CD4+.

The specimen comprised CD4+ or CD8+ T cells sorted from blood, sampled in a trial of the OX40 agonist ivuxolimab. The rearrangement uses TRBV6-1 and TRBJ1-1; 7 bases align to TRBD1. This TCR derives from an adult with an advanced solid tumor such as melanoma, head and neck, liver or kidney cancer. The CDR3 reads CASSEVGGHAFF. The CDR3 region has the DNA TGTGCCAGCAGTGAAGTAGGGGGCCATGCTTTCTTT.